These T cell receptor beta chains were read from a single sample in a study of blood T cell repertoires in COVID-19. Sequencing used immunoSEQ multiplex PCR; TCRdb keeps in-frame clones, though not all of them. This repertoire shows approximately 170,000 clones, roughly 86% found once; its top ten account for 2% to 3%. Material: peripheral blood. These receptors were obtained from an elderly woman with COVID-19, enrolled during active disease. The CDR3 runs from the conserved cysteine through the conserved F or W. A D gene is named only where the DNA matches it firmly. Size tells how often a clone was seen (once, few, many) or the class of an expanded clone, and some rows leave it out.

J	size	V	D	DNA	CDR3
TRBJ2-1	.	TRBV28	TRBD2	TGTGCCAGCCCCCCTAGCGGGAGCTCCTACAATGAGCAGTTCTTC	CASPPSGSSYNEQFF
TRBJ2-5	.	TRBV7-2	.	TGTGCCAGCAGCCCACTCCCAGGCGTGGGCCAAGAGACCCAGTACTTC	CASSPLPGVGQETQYF
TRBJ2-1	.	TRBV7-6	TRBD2	TGTGCCAGCAGCGCCGCGGGAGGGTCCTACAATGAGCAGTTCTTC	CASSAAGGSYNEQFF
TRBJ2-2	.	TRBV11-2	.	TGTGCCAGCAGTGTTGGCAGGTACACCGGGGAGCTGTTTTTT	CASSVGRYTGELFF
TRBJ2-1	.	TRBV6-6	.	TGTGCCAGCAGTCGCCGAACAGGGCTTGCTGGATCCTACAATGAGCAGTTCTTC	CASSRRTGLAGSYNEQFF
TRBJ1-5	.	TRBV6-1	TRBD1	TGTGCCAGCAGTGACCGGGACAGGGGGAGGAATCAGCCCCAGCATTTT	CASSDRDRGRNQPQHF
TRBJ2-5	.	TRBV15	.	TGTGCCACCAGCAGAAACTCGAAGGGGATGGGAATGGCCCAGTACTTC	CATSRNSKGMGMAQYF
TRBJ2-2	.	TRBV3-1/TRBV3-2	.	TGTGCCAGCAGCCCATGGGGCAGGGCCACCGGGGAGCTGTTTTTT	CASSPWGRATGELFF
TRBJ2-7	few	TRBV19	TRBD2	TGTGCCAGTAGTATAGGGACTAGCGGGAGTTACGGGCAGTACTTC	CASSIGTSGSYGQYF
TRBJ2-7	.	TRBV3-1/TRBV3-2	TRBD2	TGTGCCAGCAGCCAAGGAGTCACTAGCGGCTACGAGCAGTACTTC	CASSQGVTSGYEQYF
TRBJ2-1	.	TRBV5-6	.	TGTGCCAGCAGCTGGGGGCCGGTCTACAATGAGCAGTTCTTC	CASSWGPVYNEQFF
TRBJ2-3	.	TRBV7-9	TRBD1	TGTGCCAGCAGCTTAGGGTGGGGACAGAGCACAGATACGCAGTATTTT	CASSLGWGQSTDTQYF
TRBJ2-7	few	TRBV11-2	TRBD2	TGTGCCAGCAGCCCAAAACTAGCGAACCTCTACGAGCAGTACTTC	CASSPKLANLYEQYF
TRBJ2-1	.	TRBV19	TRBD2	TGTGCCAGTAGTCACCCCAGGACTAGCGGGGACAATGAGCAGTTCTTC	CASSHPRTSGDNEQFF
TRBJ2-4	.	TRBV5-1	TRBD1	TGCGCCAGCAGCTCTACAGGGGGATTAAACATTCAGTACTTC	CASSSTGGLNIQYF
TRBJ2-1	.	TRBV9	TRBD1	TGTGCCAGCAGCGTAGCCGGGACAGAGTACAATGAGCAGTTCTTC	CASSVAGTEYNEQFF
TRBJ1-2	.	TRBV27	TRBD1	TGTGCCAGCAGAGAACAGGGGGCGTCCGCGAGTGGCTACACCTTC	CASREQGASASGYTF
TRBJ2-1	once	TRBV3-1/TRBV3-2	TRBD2	TGTGCCAGCAGCCGTGGGATAGCGGGCAACCTTAATGAGCAGTTCTTC	CASSRGIAGNLNEQFF
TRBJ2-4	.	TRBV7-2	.	TGTGCCAGCAGCTTAGACAGGGCGAACATTCAGTACTTC	CASSLDRANIQYF
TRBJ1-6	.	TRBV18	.	TGTGCCAGCTCACAGGGAGCCCAGAATGGTTCACCCCTCCACTTT	CASSQGAQNGSPLHF
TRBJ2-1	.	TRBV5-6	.	TGTGCCAGCAGCTTAACCGGGACAGAGCAGTTCTTC	CASSLTGTEQFF